A single sample is the source of the 22 T cell receptor beta chains below, sequenced in a study of blood T cell repertoires in COVID-19. Using immunoSEQ multiplex PCR, the repertoire was profiled, and TCRdb retains in-frame clones only, with some absent. The sample has 50,000 to 70,000 clones, about 86% seen once. Source material: peripheral blood. The source of these receptors is a man aged 60 to 75 with acute or convalescent COVID-19.

The chain employs TRBV9 and TRBJ2-1, with unresolved D. The CDR3 is 14 amino acids. The germline V gene has CDR1 SGDLS and CDR2 YYNGEE. Trimming pared 0 bases from V and 2 bases from J, leaving 6 bases between. CDR3 DNA: TGTGCCAGCAGCGTAGGGGCTCCCTACAATGAGCAGTTCTTC. Its protein product is CASSVGAPYNEQFF.

CDR3 sequence: CASSFGTSGVNEQFF. DNA of the CDR3: TGTGCCAGCAGCTTTGGGACTAGCGGGGTTAATGAGCAGTTCTTC. The rearrangement uses TRBV11-2 and TRBJ2-1, with 13 bases lining up with TRBD2. The germline gives CDR1 SGHAT, CDR2 FQNNGV. This CDR3 spans 15 amino acids. The trim removed 3 bases at V and 7 bases at J, leaving 3 bases unmatched.

This chain links TRBV7-9 with TRBJ1-3; D uncertain. The germline V and J ends were trimmed by 5 bases and 0 bases, with 23 bases remaining between them. The CDR3 runs 19 residues. Germline CDR1 and CDR2: SEHNR and FQNEAQ (reference sequence). CDR3 sequence reads: CASSPGFVAEGRSGNTIYF. The CDR3 bases are TGTGCCAGCAGCCCTGGTTTTGTTGCCGAGGGTCGCTCTGGAAACACCATATATTTT.

This clone was counted between two and nine times. This rearrangement joins TRBV18 to TRBJ2-7, with 13 bases identical to TRBD2. Trimming cost V 6 bases and J 7 bases; bases outside gene matches: 9. Germline CDR1 reads KGHSH; CDR2 reads LQKENI. The CDR3 has 15 amino acids. The CDR3 DNA reads TGTGCCAGCTCCCGTGGACTAGCGGGAGCGAGTGAGCAGTACTTC. Its protein product is CASSRGLAGASEQYF.

DNA of the CDR3: TGTGCCAGCAGTTTATCAAGAGCCCACGAGCAGTACTTC. Encoded protein: CASSLSRAHEQYF. V is TRBV27 and J is TRBJ2-7; D is uncertain. This CDR3 region has 13 residues. Trimming took off 0 bases at V and 5 bases at J, with 8 bases between the two ends. CDR1 and CDR2 (germline): MNHEY, SMNVEV (reference sequence).

This chain connects TRBV7-8 to TRBJ2-1; 7 positions agree with TRBD1. There are 15 residues in the CDR3. Germline loops: CDR1 SGHVS, CDR2 FQNEAQ. Unmatched junction bases numbered 7, after V lost 0 bases and J lost 8 bases. The CDR3: CASSLALTGSDEQFF. Here the CDR3 DNA reads TGTGCCAGCAGCTTAGCCCTGACAGGGAGTGATGAGCAGTTCTTC.

The V gene is TRBV2, the J gene TRBJ2-2; D is perhaps TRBD2 (6 bases). The V and J ends lost 7 bases and 0 bases respectively, with 12 bases between them. The germline V gene encodes CDR1 SNHLY and CDR2 FYNNEI. The CDR3 runs 15 residues. The CDR3 DNA is TGTGCCAGCACCATTAGCGGCACGAACACCGGGGAGCTGTTTTTT. This gives the protein CASTISGTNTGELFF. Using reference TRBV2 and TRBJ2-2 for the parts outside the CDR3, the full variable domain is EPEVTQTPSHQVTQMGQEVILRCVPISNHLYFYWYRQILGQKVEFLVSFYNNEISEKSEIFDDQFSVERPDGSNFTLKIRSTKLEDSAMYFCASTISGTNTGELFFGEGSRLTVL.

The J gene is TRBJ2-7, the V gene TRBV4-1; possibly TRBD1 for D (6 bases). Germline lookup yields CDR1 MGHRA and CDR2 YSYEKL. Between the trimmed V and J ends, which lost 2 bases and 8 bases, there was a span of 10 bases. The CDR3 has 12 residues. The CDR3 loop is CASSQPQGKQYF. The CDR3 bases are TGCGCCAGCAGCCAACCCCAGGGGAAGCAGTACTTC.

The chain combines TRBV11-2 with TRBJ2-3; 8 nucleotides agree with TRBD2. V dropped 6 bases and J dropped 4; count of bases not matched to a gene: 9. This CDR3 spans 15 amino acids. In germline, CDR1 is SGHAT, CDR2 FQNNGV. The CDR3 is CASSKTSGGADTQYF. CDR3 nucleotide sequence: TGTGCCAGCAGTAAAACTAGCGGAGGGGCAGATACGCAGTATTTT.

This clone came up a few times. The chain recombines TRBV7-3 with TRBJ1-2, with TRBD1 identical over 9 bases. CDR3 length: 13 amino acids. The ends lost 4 bases at V and 4 bases at J; junction bases unmatched: 1. Germline V lookup: CDR1 SGHTA, CDR2 FQGTGA. The CDR3 coding sequence is TGTGCCAGCAGCTCGGGACAGGGCTATGGCTACACCTTC. This translates into CASSSGQGYGYTF.

The V gene is TRBV5-1, the J gene TRBJ2-1; 10 nucleotides align to TRBD2. The V segment lost 0 bases and the J segment 14 bases; nucleotides outside the gene matches: 11. Germline CDR1 and CDR2: SGHRS and YFSETQ. This CDR3 comprises 15 residues. CDR3 sequence: CASSLGDPSGGLEFF. The CDR3, as DNA: TGCGCCAGCAGCTTGGGGGATCCTAGCGGGGGACTTGAGTTCTTC.

V usage is TRBV7-6 and J usage is TRBJ2-1; 7 nucleotides line up with TRBD1. The CDR3 contains 14 residues. The V and J ends lost 5 bases and 7 bases, in that order; junction bases with no gene match: 8. The germline gives CDR1 SGHVS, CDR2 FNYEAQ. The DNA for the CDR3 is TGTGCCAGCAGCCCAGTTTCCAGGGGGAATGAGCAGTTCTTC. Translating it yields CASSPVSRGNEQFF.

V usage is TRBV3-1 (or the pseudogene TRBV3-2) and J usage is TRBJ2-1; TRBD2 matches 7 bases. The CDR3 is made up of 14 amino acids. V was pared by 4 bases and J by 6 bases, with 6 bases of the junction left unmatched. Germline V gene sequence: CDR1 LGHDT, CDR2 YNNKEL (reference sequence). CDR3 protein: CASSLRERGNEQFF. In nucleotides, the CDR3 is TGTGCCAGCAGCCTGCGGGAGCGGGGCAATGAGCAGTTCTTC.

In its sample, this clone was seen once. The chain carries TRBV7-8 and TRBJ1-2, with a tentative D call TRBD1 (5 bases). From germline, CDR1 is SGHVS and CDR2 FQNEAQ. This CDR3 spans 15 amino acids. Trimming removed 5 bases from V and 0 bases from J, with 13 bases in between. This CDR3 is CASSPGHLANYGYTF. CDR3 bases: TGTGCCAGCAGCCCAGGACACTTAGCTAACTATGGCTACACCTTC.

The V and J genes are TRBV28 and TRBJ1-3, with TRBD1 matching 9 bases. There are 15 residues in the CDR3. Germline CDR1 and CDR2: MDHEN and SYDVKM. Trimming removed 5 bases from V and 8 bases from J; junction bases left unmatched: 10. CDR3 DNA sequence: TGTGCCAGCAGTCCGGGACAGGGTTTGAGATACACCATATATTTT. Translation: CASSPGQGLRYTIYF.

The V call is TRBV30, the J call TRBJ1-1; TRBD1 is a possible D gene (6 bases). CDR1 and CDR2 from the germline V gene are GTSNPN and SVGIG (reference sequence). This CDR3 contains 13 residues. The V end was cut by 4 bases, the J end by 2 bases, with 11 bases between. The CDR3 sequence is CAWTTGQNTEAFF. CDR3 sequence (DNA): TGTGCCTGGACGACAGGCCAAAACACTGAAGCTTTCTTT.

V and J are TRBV3-1 (or the pseudogene TRBV3-2) and TRBJ2-7, with 8 nucleotides matching TRBD2. CDR3 length: 16 amino acids. Trimming took 3 bases from V and 5 from J; bases not matched to a gene: 12. The germline gives CDR1 LGHDT, CDR2 YNNKEL (reference sequence). The CDR3 loop reads CASSHEVREVYNEQYF. CDR3 bases: TGTGCCAGCAGCCACGAGGTGCGGGAGGTTTACAACGAGCAGTACTTC.

This clone was seen only a few times. Here the CDR3 reads CASSPWQGANTEAFF. The CDR3 DNA follows: TGTGCCAGCTCACCATGGCAGGGGGCAAACACTGAAGCTTTCTTT. The rearrangement joins TRBV18 to TRBJ1-1; TRBD1 aligns across 8 bases. J gave up 2 bases and V 2 bases, and 4 bases lay outside the gene matches. CDR3 size: 15 residues. Germline V CDR1 and CDR2: KGHSH, LQKENI.

This chain joins TRBV28 and TRBJ1-2; D is unresolved. Trimming pared 6 bases from V and 7 bases from J, leaving 9 bases between. CDR1 is MDHEN and CDR2 is SYDVKM in the germline V gene. The length of the CDR3 is 11 residues. CDR3 DNA sequence: TGTGCCAGCAGCCGCGGCAGTGGCTACACCTTC. Translation gives CASSRGSGYTF.

The CDR3 spells CATSSPTGAVGYTF. The DNA for the CDR3 is TGTGCCACCAGCAGCCCCACAGGGGCGGTAGGCTACACCTTC. The chain links TRBV15 to TRBJ1-2; 7 bases line up with TRBD1. V lost 3 bases and J lost 8; bases outside the gene matches: 9. In germline, CDR1 is LNHNV, CDR2 YYDKDF (reference sequence). This CDR3 is 14 amino acids long.

The chain links TRBV5-1 to TRBJ2-7; the D gene is possibly TRBD2 (6 bases). Trimming pared 2 bases from V and 0 bases from J, leaving 15 bases between. This CDR3 comprises 16 residues. Germline V gives CDR1 SGHRS, CDR2 YFSETQ. CDR3 DNA sequence: TGCGCCAGCAGCTTTACCGGGACTCCGAGCTCCTACGAGCAGTACTTC. Its protein is CASSFTGTPSSYEQYF. The full variable domain, rest sourced from reference TRBV5-1 and TRBJ2-7, is KAGVTQTPRYLIKTRGQQVTLSCSPISGHRSVSWYQQTPGQGLQFLFEYFSETQRNKGNFPGRFSGRQFSNSRSEMNVSTLELGDSALYLCASSFTGTPSSYEQYFGPGTRLTVT.

J is TRBJ1-3 and V is TRBV30; 7 nucleotides agree with TRBD1. Germline CDR1 GTSNPN, CDR2 SVGIG (reference sequence). V was pared by 2 bases and J by 4 bases, with 11 bases of the junction left unmatched. The CDR3 sequence is 16 residues long. For the CDR3, the DNA is TGTGCCTGGAGTACGGGACAGTCTCCGAGGGGAAACACCATATATTTT. Translation: CAWSTGQSPRGNTIYF.